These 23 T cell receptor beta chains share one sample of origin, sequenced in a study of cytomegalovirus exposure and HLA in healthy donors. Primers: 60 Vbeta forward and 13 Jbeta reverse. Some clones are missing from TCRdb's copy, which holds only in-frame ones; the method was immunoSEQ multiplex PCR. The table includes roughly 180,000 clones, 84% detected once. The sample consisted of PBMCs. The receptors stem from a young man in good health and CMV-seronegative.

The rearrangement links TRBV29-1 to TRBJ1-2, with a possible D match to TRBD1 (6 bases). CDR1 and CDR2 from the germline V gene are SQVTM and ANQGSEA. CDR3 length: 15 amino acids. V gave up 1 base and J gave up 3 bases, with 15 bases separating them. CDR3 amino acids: CSVEGLSGGHYGYTF. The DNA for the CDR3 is TGCAGCGTTGAAGGGCTCTCCGGGGGGCACTATGGCTACACCTTC.

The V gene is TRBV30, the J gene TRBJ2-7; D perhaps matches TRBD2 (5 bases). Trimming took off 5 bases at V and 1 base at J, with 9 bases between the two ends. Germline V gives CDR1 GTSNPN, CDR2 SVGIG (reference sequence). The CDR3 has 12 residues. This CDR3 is CAWDPGSYEQYF. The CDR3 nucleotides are TGTGCCTGGGATCCGGGGTCCTACGAGCAGTACTTC.

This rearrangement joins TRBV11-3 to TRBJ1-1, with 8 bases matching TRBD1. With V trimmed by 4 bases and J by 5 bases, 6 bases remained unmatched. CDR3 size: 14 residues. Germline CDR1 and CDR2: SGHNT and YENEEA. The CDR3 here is CASSWTGRNTEAFF. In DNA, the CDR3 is TGTGCCAGCAGCTGGACAGGGCGGAATACTGAAGCTTTCTTT.

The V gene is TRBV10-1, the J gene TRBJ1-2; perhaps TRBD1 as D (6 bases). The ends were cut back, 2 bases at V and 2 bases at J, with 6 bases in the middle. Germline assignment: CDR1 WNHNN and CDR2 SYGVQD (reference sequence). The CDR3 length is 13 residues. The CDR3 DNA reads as TGCGCCAGCAGTGAGGACAGGAACTATGGCTACACCTTC. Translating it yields CASSEDRNYGYTF.

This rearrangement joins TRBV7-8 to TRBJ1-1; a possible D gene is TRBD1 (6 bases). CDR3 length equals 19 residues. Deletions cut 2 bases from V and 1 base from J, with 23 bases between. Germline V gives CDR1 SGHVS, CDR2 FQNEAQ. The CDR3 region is CASSLLKAGRGGGNTEAFF. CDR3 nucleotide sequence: TGTGCCAGCAGCTTACTGAAGGCAGGGCGGGGGGGCGGGAACACTGAAGCTTTCTTT.

CDR3 in amino acids: CASSLDSRGYTF. The CDR3 DNA follows: TGCGCCAGCAGCTTGGATTCGCGGGGCTACACCTTC. J is TRBJ1-2 and V is TRBV5-1, with D hard to call. Per germline, CDR1 SGHRS and CDR2 YFSETQ. The V and J ends lost 0 bases and 8 bases respectively, with 8 bases between them. The CDR3 has 12 amino acids.

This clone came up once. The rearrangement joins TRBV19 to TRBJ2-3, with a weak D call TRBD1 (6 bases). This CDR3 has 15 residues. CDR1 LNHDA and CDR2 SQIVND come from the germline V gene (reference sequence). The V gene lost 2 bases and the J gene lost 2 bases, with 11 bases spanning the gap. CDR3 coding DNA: TGTGCCAGTAGTATACGAGCAGGGGTCACAGATACGCAGTATTTT. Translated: CASSIRAGVTDTQYF.

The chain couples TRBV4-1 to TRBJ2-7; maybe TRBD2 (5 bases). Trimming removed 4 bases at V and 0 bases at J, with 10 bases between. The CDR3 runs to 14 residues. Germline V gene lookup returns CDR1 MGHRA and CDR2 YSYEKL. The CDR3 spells CASSPSGSSYEQYF. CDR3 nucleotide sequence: TGCGCCAGCAGCCCGAGCGGAAGCTCCTACGAGCAGTACTTC.

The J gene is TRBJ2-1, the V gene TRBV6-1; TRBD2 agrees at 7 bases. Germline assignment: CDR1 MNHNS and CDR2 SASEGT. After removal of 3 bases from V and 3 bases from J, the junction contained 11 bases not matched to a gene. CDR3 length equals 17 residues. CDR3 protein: CASSEWGLAANYNEQFF. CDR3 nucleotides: TGTGCCAGCAGTGAGTGGGGTCTAGCGGCCAACTACAATGAGCAGTTCTTC.

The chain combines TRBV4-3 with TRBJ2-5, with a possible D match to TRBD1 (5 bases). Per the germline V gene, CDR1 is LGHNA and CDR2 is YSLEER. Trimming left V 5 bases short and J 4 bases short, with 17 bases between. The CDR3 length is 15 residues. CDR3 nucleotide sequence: TGCGCCAGCAGCGCGACCTCAGGGAATCGAGAGACCCAGTACTTC. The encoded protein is CASSATSGNRETQYF.

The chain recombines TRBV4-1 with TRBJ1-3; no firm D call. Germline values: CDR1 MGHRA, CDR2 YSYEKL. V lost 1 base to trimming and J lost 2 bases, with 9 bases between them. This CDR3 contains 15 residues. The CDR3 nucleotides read TGCGCCAGCAGCCAAGTACGAGGTACTGGAAACACCATATATTTT. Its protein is CASSQVRGTGNTIYF.

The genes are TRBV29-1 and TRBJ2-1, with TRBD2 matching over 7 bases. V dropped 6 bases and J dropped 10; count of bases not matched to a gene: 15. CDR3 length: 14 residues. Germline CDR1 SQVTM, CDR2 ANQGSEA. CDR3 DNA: TGCAGCGTCGGTTATAGAGGGAGGGTCCAGGAGCAGTTCTTC. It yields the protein CSVGYRGRVQEQFF.

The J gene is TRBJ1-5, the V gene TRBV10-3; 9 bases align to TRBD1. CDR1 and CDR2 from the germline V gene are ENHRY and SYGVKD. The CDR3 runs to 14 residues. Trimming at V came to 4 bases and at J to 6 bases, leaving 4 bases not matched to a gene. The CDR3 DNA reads TGTGCCATCAGTGGGGACAGGGAGATTCAGCCCCAGCATTTT. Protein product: CAISGDREIQPQHF.

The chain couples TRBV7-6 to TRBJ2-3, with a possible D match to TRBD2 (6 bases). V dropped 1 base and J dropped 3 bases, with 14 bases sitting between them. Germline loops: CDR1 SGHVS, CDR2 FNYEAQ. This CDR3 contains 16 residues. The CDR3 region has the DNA TGTGCCAGCAGCTTAGTTCTCGGGAGTGGGACAGATACGCAGTATTTT. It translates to CASSLVLGSGTDTQYF.

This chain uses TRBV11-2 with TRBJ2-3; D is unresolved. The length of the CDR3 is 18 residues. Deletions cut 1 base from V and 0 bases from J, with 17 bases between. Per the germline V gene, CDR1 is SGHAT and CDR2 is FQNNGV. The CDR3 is CASSLVSVWQSSTDTQYF. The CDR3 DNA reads TGTGCCAGCAGCTTAGTTTCCGTCTGGCAGTCTAGCACAGATACGCAGTATTTT.

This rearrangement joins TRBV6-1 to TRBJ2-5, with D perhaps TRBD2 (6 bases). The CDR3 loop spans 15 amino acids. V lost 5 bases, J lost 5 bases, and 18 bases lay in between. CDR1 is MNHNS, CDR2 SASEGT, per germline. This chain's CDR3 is CASSTGGLEGETQYF. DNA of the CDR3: TGTGCCAGCAGTACAGGAGGGTTGGAGGGGGAGACCCAGTACTTC.

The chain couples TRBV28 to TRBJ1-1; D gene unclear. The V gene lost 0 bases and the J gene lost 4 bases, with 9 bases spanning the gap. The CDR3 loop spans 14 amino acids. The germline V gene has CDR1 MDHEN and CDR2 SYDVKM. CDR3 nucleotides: TGTGCCAGCAGTTTATGGTCCTCGGTCACTGAAGCTTTCTTT. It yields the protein CASSLWSSVTEAFF.

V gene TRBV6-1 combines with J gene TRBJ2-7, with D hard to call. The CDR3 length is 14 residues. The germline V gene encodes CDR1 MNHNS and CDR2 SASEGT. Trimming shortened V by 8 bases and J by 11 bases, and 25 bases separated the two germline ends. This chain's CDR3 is CASGASYEPAREYF. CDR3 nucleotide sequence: TGTGCCAGCGGAGCCTCCTACGAGCCCGCGAGAGAGTACTTC.

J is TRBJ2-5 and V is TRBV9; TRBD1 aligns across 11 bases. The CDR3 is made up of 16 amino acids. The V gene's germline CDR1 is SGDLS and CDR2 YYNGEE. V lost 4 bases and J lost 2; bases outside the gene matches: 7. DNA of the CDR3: TGTGCCAGCAGCCCCCGGGACAGGGGGGGACAAGAGACCCAGTACTTC. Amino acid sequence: CASSPRDRGGQETQYF. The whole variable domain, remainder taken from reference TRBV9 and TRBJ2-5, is DSGVTQTPKHLITATGQRVTLRCSPRSGDLSVYWYQQSLDQGLQFLIQYYNGEERAKGNILERFSAQQFPDLHSELNLSSLELGDSALYFCASSPRDRGGQETQYFGPGTRLLVL.

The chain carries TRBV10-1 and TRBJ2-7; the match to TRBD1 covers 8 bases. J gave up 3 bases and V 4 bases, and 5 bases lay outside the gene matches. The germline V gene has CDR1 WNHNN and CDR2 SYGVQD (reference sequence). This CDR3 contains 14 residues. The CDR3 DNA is TGCGCCAGCAGTGCGGACAGGGAATTCTACGAGCAGTACTTC. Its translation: CASSADREFYEQYF.

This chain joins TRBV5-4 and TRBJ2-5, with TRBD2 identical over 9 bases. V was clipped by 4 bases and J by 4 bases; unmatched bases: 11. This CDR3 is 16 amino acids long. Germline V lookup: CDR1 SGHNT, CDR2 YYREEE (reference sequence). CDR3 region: CASSAPPGLAAETQYF. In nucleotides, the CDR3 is TGTGCCAGCAGCGCACCACCGGGACTAGCTGCAGAGACCCAGTACTTC.

This CDR3 is CASSVAPSGTGDHTQYF. Here the CDR3 DNA reads TGTGCCAGCAGCGTAGCTCCCTCCGGGACAGGGGATCATACGCAGTATTTT. V gene TRBV9 combines with J gene TRBJ2-3, with 10 bases fitting TRBD1. This CDR3 contains 17 residues. After removal of 0 bases from V and 7 bases from J, the junction contained 11 bases not matched to a gene. In germline, CDR1 is SGDLS, CDR2 YYNGEE.

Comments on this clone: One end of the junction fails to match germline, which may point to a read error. Written as DNA, the CDR3 is TGTGCCAGCAGCCTCAACCCGGGACAGGGGGCATTC. This sequence encodes CASSLNPGQGAF. The rearrangement uses TRBV7-2 and TRBJ2-7; TRBD1 matches 12 bases. The CDR3 is 12 amino acids. CDR1 is SGHTA, CDR2 FQGNSA, per germline.